These 12 T cell receptor beta chains were sequenced from one sample in a study of spatial heterogeneity in lung cancer. Time point described: sample taken at primary tumor resection. Study conclusions and caveats: Tumor mutation counts were tracked by expanded intratumoral alpha and beta TCR counts.

A single record per CDR3 protein comes from TCRdb applying MiXCR to the 5' RACE reads. Found here are fewer than 2,000 distinct CDR3 sequences, about 9.4% of them singletons; the top ten hold 30% to 40%. No antigens are known for them. Specimen: lung tumor tissue, collected at surgery. These receptors came from a female donor with early-stage non-small cell lung cancer.

This clonotype was counted many times. Since the library was made to target alpha chains, this beta chain is a stray read and its abundance is not meaningful. The chain couples TRBV10-3 to TRBJ2-3; TRBD2 agrees at 10 bases. The V gene end was trimmed by 4 bases and the J gene end by 5 bases; junction bases not matched to a gene: 6. This CDR3 has 15 amino acids. CDR1 is ENHRY, CDR2 SYGVKD, per germline. The CDR3 sequence: CAISVSSGRGDTQYF. In DNA, the CDR3 is TGTGCCATCAGTGTTTCTAGCGGGAGAGGAGATACGCAGTATTTT.

Sample share makes this clonotype large. For a library built for alpha chains, this beta chain is a stray read; little rests on its size. The chain joins TRBV28 to TRBJ2-3; D is undetermined. In germline, CDR1 is MDHEN, CDR2 SYDVKM. The CDR3 loop spans 12 amino acids. V was cut by 1 base and J by 4 bases, with 3 bases left in between. CDR3 in amino acids: CASSLYSDTQYF. DNA for the CDR3: TGTGCCAGCAGTTTATACTCAGATACGCAGTATTTT.

This clonotype was found many times. Since the library was made to target alpha chains, this beta chain is a stray read and its abundance is not meaningful. The chain links TRBV6-6 to TRBJ2-4; D possibly matches TRBD1 or TRBD2 (5 bases each). The V gene's germline CDR1 is MNHNY and CDR2 SVGAGI (reference sequence). The CDR3 has 12 amino acids. The ends were cut back, 8 bases at V and 1 base at J, with 6 bases in the middle. The CDR3 region is CASGGAKNIQYF. DNA of the CDR3: TGTGCCAGCGGGGGTGCCAAAAACATTCAGTACTTC.

About this clonotype itself: The size of this beta chain means little, since it is a stray read in a library made for alpha chains. The gene calls are TRBV29-1 and TRBJ1-5; D is undetermined. Trimming shortened V by 5 bases and J by 4 bases, and 12 bases separated the two germline ends. Germline V CDR1 and CDR2: SQVTM, ANQGSEA. This CDR3 comprises 13 residues. The CDR3 sequence is CSVSTGRNQPQHF. In DNA form, the CDR3 reads TGCAGCGTTTCGACTGGGAGGAATCAGCCCCAGCATTTT. The full variable domain, completed using reference TRBV29-1 and TRBJ1-5, is SAVISQKPSRDICQRGTSLTIQCQVDSQVTMMFWYRQQPGQSLTLIATANQGSEATYESGFVIDKFPISRPNLTFSTLTVSNMSPEDSSIYLCSVSTGRNQPQHFGDGTRLSIL.

This clonotype is medium-sized (0.01 to 0.1%) within its sample. Found in a library prepared for alpha chains, this beta chain is an off-target read, and its abundance has little meaning. The V and J genes are TRBV6-5 and TRBJ2-2, with D unresolved. Trimming stripped 5 bases from V and 0 bases from J, with 13 bases between. This CDR3 is 16 amino acids long. CDR1 MNHEY and CDR2 SVGAGI come from the germline V gene. The CDR3 DNA reads TGTGCCAGCAGTACTGAAAGGCGGTCGAACACCGGGGAGCTGTTTTTT. This gives the protein CASSTERRSNTGELFF.

This clonotype is medium-sized (0.01 to 0.1%) within its sample. Since it is a stray read in a library aimed at alpha chains, this beta chain has a size that is not meaningful. The J gene is TRBJ2-1, the V gene TRBV7-2; 7 nucleotides match TRBD2. V lost 1 base to trimming and J lost 6 bases; unmatched junction nucleotides: 3. Germline V CDR1 and CDR2: SGHTA, FQGNSA. The CDR3 consists of 14 residues. The CDR3 nucleotides read TGTGCCAGCAGCTTAGTGGCTAGCGGCAATGAGCAGTTCTTC. Translation gives CASSLVASGNEQFF.

This clonotype was counted ten times or more. This beta chain is an off-target read within a library intended for alpha chains, so its frequency means little. CDR3 sequence reads: CASTRRTSGTTYNEQFF. The CDR3 DNA is TGTGCCAGCACCCGTCGGACTAGCGGGACCACCTACAATGAGCAGTTCTTC. The chain has TRBV6-2 or TRBV6-3 and TRBJ2-1; 12 nucleotides align to TRBD2. Germline assignment: CDR1 MNHEY and CDR2 SVGEGT. The V gene end was trimmed by 7 bases and the J gene end by 2 bases; junction bases not matched to a gene: 9. The CDR3 runs to 17 residues.

By sample share, this clonotype is large. This beta chain is off target for a library built for alpha chains, so its abundance means little. The chain has TRBV30 and TRBJ1-2; TRBD1 aligns across 8 bases. Trimming removed 4 bases from V and 4 bases from J; junction bases left unmatched: 8. The CDR3 totals 14 residues. CDR1 is GTSNPN, CDR2 SVGIG, per germline (reference sequence). The CDR3 reads CAWTPGQVGYGYTF. The CDR3, as DNA: TGTGCCTGGACCCCGGGACAGGTCGGCTATGGCTACACCTTC. The full variable domain, with the rest looked up from reference TRBV30 and TRBJ1-2, is SQTIHQWPATLVQPVGSPLSLECTVEGTSNPNLYWYRQAAGRGLQLLFYSVGIGQISSEVPQNLSASRPQDRQFILSSKKLLLSDSGFYLCAWTPGQVGYGYTFGSGTRLTVV.

With respect to this clonotype: This beta chain lies outside the target of a library built for alpha chains; its clone size means little. The chain recombines TRBV4-1 with TRBJ2-5; 9 bases match TRBD1. This CDR3 contains 16 residues. Germline V gene lookup returns CDR1 MGHRA and CDR2 YSYEKL. V was clipped by 3 bases and J by 4 bases; unmatched bases: 9. CDR3 in DNA: TGCGCCAGCAGCCAGGCTCTGGGACAGGGAGCAGAGACCCAGTACTTC. Translation: CASSQALGQGAETQYF.

This clonotype is labeled as medium-sized. This beta chain slipped into a library made for alpha chains as a stray read, so its size is not meaningful. The chain joins TRBV5-6 to TRBJ2-3, with D hard to call. V was trimmed by 0 bases and J by 2 bases, leaving 7 bases between them. The germline gives CDR1 SGHDT, CDR2 YYEEEE. CDR3 length: 14 amino acids. CDR3 DNA: TGTGCCAGCAGCTTGGCACAGCCCACAGATACGCAGTATTTT. Residues: CASSLAQPTDTQYF.

Regarding this clonotype: As an off-target read in a library built for alpha chains, this beta chain has a frequency of little significance. V is TRBV27 and J is TRBJ1-5; D gene ambiguous. From germline, CDR1 is MNHEY and CDR2 SMNVEV (reference sequence). There are 13 residues in the CDR3. The V end lost 2 bases, the J end lost 4 bases, and 6 bases lay between the germline ends. Written as DNA, the CDR3 is TGTGCCAGCAGTTTAGGCTGGAATCAGCCCCAGCATTTT. Amino acid sequence: CASSLGWNQPQHF.

In its sample, this clonotype is medium-sized (0.01 to 0.1%). Being off target in a library aimed at alpha chains, this beta chain has a size of little meaning. The V gene is TRBV7-2, the J gene TRBJ2-4; the match to TRBD1 covers 7 bases. The germline V gene encodes CDR1 SGHTA and CDR2 FQGNSA. The CDR3 is 13 amino acids. With V trimmed by 5 bases and J by 6 bases, 4 bases remained unmatched. CDR3 in DNA: TGTGCCAGCAGCCCGGGACAGCCAAACATTCAGTACTTC. It specifies CASSPGQPNIQYF.